This note documents a single TCR beta chain sequence. In its sample, this clonotype was seen many times. It has no known antigen specificity. No base qualities exist here, and no much larger clone lies one base off it. This sample stems from a study of regulatory T cells in long-lasting Graves disease (dated by TCRdb to 2020 to 2023). In the study overall: Antithyroid drugs had been taken for less than 3 months by newly diagnosed Graves' disease patients. Peripheral blood TCR sequencing and RNA sequencing compared persistent Graves' disease patients with newly diagnosed Graves' disease patients. The study was conducted in China and was registered as a clinical trial. A total of around 35 samples underwent TCR sequencing, from about 13 patients with persistent Graves' disease and 20 patients with newly diagnosed Graves' disease. What the study reported, not specific to this receptor: As a limitation, the authors acknowledged that the small sample size may reduce accuracy. Preferential use of TRBV28, TRBJ1-2 and TRBJ2-5 was observed in persistent disease, whereas TRBV20-1 and TRBJ2-1 were favored in newly diagnosed disease. Peripheral blood alone was examined, since thyroid tissue, which constituted the primary lesion, could not be accessed. Only the TCR beta chain was sequenced and analyzed. Persistent patients shared more public clonotypes among themselves (around 2,500) than newly diagnosed patients did (nearly 1,000). Compared with newly diagnosed patients, persistent Graves' disease patients had lower TCR Shannon entropy and fewer highly expanded clones, which suggests clonal expansion.

Taken from cysteine to phenylalanine, the CDR3 has 15 residues. Of all the DNA, just the CDR3 is kept, 45 bases in frame from base 1. CDR1 SGHRS and CDR2 YFSETQ were looked up in the germline V gene. V and J are truncated by 4 bases and 7 bases respectively, leaving an intervening sequence of 17 bases. The library relied on multiplex PCR. Reads for this sample came from an Illumina HiSeq 4000. iRepertoire HTBI primers and Arm-PCR amplification of CDR3 regions were used to construct TCR beta libraries. Gel purification was performed on PCR products prior to sequencing. Regarding the original processing steps: A total of roughly 58 TRBV and more than twelve TRBJ segments were identified across samples and were used for gene usage analysis of CDR3 amino acid clonotypes. COPE and FqMerger were used to merge filtered high-quality paired reads into contigs. BLAST was used to align contigs to the IMGT TRBV, TRBD and TRBJ reference genes, and CDR3 was defined following IMGT. Any clonotype with a frequency above 0.1% was classified as a highly expanded clone. Shannon entropy was used to measure repertoire diversity, and the Gini coefficient was used to measure V-J evenness. Public clonotypes were defined as clonotypes shared by more than one individual. Through fastp at Q25 and MiXCR, TCRdb rebuilt clones from the public reads, retaining in-frame beta chains. Rows are combined by CDR3 protein, so each entry shows the most common genes and DNA. The authors' filters were not applied to this entry. For this sample there are hundreds of thousands of distinct CDR3 sequences; about 17% appear just once. Around 11% of the sample belongs to the ten largest clones.

Sample time point, as interpreted from the label and publication: newly diagnosed GD, antithyroid drugs for less than 3 months. For both TCR sequencing and RNA sequencing, RNA was extracted from PBMCs in TRIzol. Graves' disease was diagnosed according to American Thyroid Association guidelines. The patients came from an endocrinology department in Xi'an, China. Each patient gave about 10 milliliters of peripheral blood, collected in an EDTA anticoagulant tube. Ficoll Paque Plus density gradient separation was used to isolate PBMCs, and no additional T cell sorting was done. An Agilent 2100 Bioanalyzer and agarose gel were used to check RNA quality, while a NanoDrop 2000 measured RNA concentration. A further study also used this sample, focusing on T cells in Graves' hyperthyroidism and ophthalmopathy. Reported in the second study: A patient counted as having stable Graves' hyperthyroidism if no progression to ophthalmopathy occurred over 18 months of follow-up. Hyperthyroidism patients were aged 18 to 65 years and newly diagnosed, with disease duration of less than 2 months. Exclusion was applied to patients with uncontrolled infections, other autoimmune diseases, pregnancy or lactation. Diagnoses relied on clinical symptoms, serum thyroxine and TRAb, thyroid ultrasound and orbital computed tomography. For the first round of RT-PCR on the TCR CDR3, the HTBI primer set was used together with the Qiagen OneStep RT-PCR kit. Most expanded thyroid clonotypes (frequency above 0.001) were also found in blood, which suggests that blood repertoires may mirror thyroid immune responses. A 13 V-J signature model separated ophthalmopathy from stable hyperthyroidism, with roughly 88% sensitivity and 81.08% specificity in cross-validation and 80%/75% in testing. In validation, the model predicted progression to ophthalmopathy a median of approximately 6.3 months before onset, with roughly 70% sensitivity and about 72% specificity. A discovery cohort of roughly 100 patients, about 40 with Graves' ophthalmopathy and 55 to 65 with stable Graves' hyperthyroidism, was used to find distinguishing TCR V-J signatures. Prospective prediction of ophthalmopathy was tested in an independent validation cohort consisting of under 20 hyperthyroidism patients and some 16 patients who later progressed to ophthalmopathy. The approximately 90 discovery patients were randomly split 7:3 into training and test sets. Thyroid tissue and blood T-cell repertoires from more than five Graves' hyperthyroidism patients were also compared in the study. After blood sampling, hyperthyroidism patients were treated with methimazole at a starting dose of 30 mg daily, and ophthalmopathy patients were treated with high-dose intravenous methylprednisolone. Libraries were constructed in a second round of multiplex PCR, after which size selection and purification were carried out. Libraries were sequenced paired-end with 100 bp reads on an Illumina HiSeq2000. Raw data were processed with SOAPnuke, discarding reads with adapters, uncalled bases, mean Phred below 15, or no exact constant-primer or identifier match. COPE v1.2.5 was used to merge high-quality paired reads, and clonotypes were defined as unique nucleotide sequences. Clonotypes were aligned to IMGT TRBV, TRBD and TRBJ reference segments using MiTCR v1.1. The analysis was restricted to V-J combinations with a frequency above 0.0001, which together covered approximately 99% of the repertoires. The TCS score was defined as F50 (clonal expansion) divided by E x V (chaos), with BLOSUM62-based TCRdist calculated between CDR3 peptides within each V-J. Welch's t-statistics and random forest reduced roughly 500 V-J features to 13, which were used in a naive Bayes classifier (R e1071). Sample size was not statistically predetermined, and investigators were not blinded to group allocation. TCR Vbeta CDR3 sequencing of 135 peripheral blood samples (approximately 44 ophthalmopathy, about 74 hyperthyroidism and roughly 17 progressor patients) is reported in the paper.

This clonotype was sampled from a woman between 25 and 40 years old with Graves disease. Donor details come from another sample of the same person, matched by shared clones. The sample was peripheral blood mononuclear cells (PBMCs), taken at new diagnosis, from a patient treated with antithyroid drugs. The chain was built from TRBV5-1 and TRBJ1-4, and the D gene may be TRBD1, 6 bases matching. The CDR3 corresponds to CASSSTSGTPEKLFF. At the DNA level, the sequence is TGCGCCAGCAGCAGCACGAGCGGGACACCTGAAAAACTGTTTTTT.